This T cell receptor beta chain was retrieved from a study of T-cell reconstitution after alpha-beta-depleted transplantation in children. Findings and limits, study-wide: Diversity and T-cell counts at one year after transplant derived mostly from new T cells. There were reportedly several hundred expanded graft clones from which alpha-beta T cells came about two months after transplant.

This sample's TCRbeta library carried unique molecular identifier barcodes. TCRdb used MiXCR to reprocess the PCR reads, holding one entry per CDR3 protein. The data hold about 460,000 distinct CDR3 sequences, with over 9.5% observed a single time. J lost 4 bases, V lost 4 bases, and 11 bases had no gene match. This CDR3 is 16 amino acids long. Germline loops: CDR1 SQVTM, CDR2 ANQGSEA. Turning to this clonotype: Its specificity is unknown.

The chain links TRBV29-1 to TRBJ1-2; the match to TRBD1 covers 11 bases. The origin of this receptor is a child under 10 years old with inherited bone marrow failure, due to receive a stem cell transplant. Sequenced material: PBMCs, taken before TCRalphabeta/CD19-depleted stem cell transplant. The CDR3 protein is CSVVGDRGSGVYGYTF. In DNA, the CDR3 is TGCAGCGTTGTAGGGGACAGGGGGTCGGGTGTCTATGGCTACACCTTC. Looking up the rest from reference TRBV29-1 and TRBJ1-2 gives the full variable domain: SAVISQKPSRDICQRGTSLTIQCQVDSQVTMMFWYRQQPGQSLTLIATANQGSEATYESGFVIDKFPISRPNLTFSTLTVSNMSPEDSSIYLCSVVGDRGSGVYGYTFGSGTRLTVV.